This TCR beta chain was recorded in a study of long-term antiretroviral therapy in people with HIV. Study overall: When the earliest samples were collected, ART was typically delayed until CD4 counts fell.

Version v3.0 of the immunoSEQ assay ran at survey level. Profiling relied on immunoSEQ multiplex PCR, and the TCRdb table lists in-frame clones only, not all of them. This table holds approximately 34,000 clones, over 80% found once. General study findings and limits: ART preceded a rise in diversity that nonetheless stayed lower than in transplant donor controls. Therapy changes, viral resistance and ART adherence were not documented in the available data. In the period from about 2004 to 2017, blood was collected, possibly under older ART regimens.

The length of the CDR3 is 18 residues. The germline gives CDR1 SGHRS, CDR2 YFSETQ. V shed 0 bases and J 5 bases; nucleotides not matched to a gene: 15. On this clone itself: Its cognate antigen is unknown.

This TCR derives from a young man with HIV. V and J are TRBV5-1 and TRBJ2-5; TRBD1 agrees at 8 bases. This material consisted of unsorted PBMCs, taken 1 year after starting antiretroviral therapy. The CDR3: CASSLAFRQGSGKETQYF. The CDR3 nucleotides read TGCGCCAGCAGCTTGGCCTTCCGACAGGGGTCGGGAAAGGAGACCCAGTACTTC.